These 17 T cell receptor beta chains originate from one sample sequenced in a study of beta chain features in type 1 diabetes (dated by TCRdb to the late 2010s). Here is what the overall study found, with its caveats: A moderate but significant shortening of TCRB CDR3 length was observed in type 1 diabetes patients in all four CD4+ subsets.

These receptors' antigens are unknown. Libraries were prepared through the immunoSEQ multiplex PCR assay. The High Capacity cDNA Reverse Transcription Kit was used to reverse transcribe all of the isolated RNA, meaning that expressed TCRB transcripts were what got sequenced. TCRdb obtained this table from immuneACCESS and retained in-frame rearrangements with V and J assigned. These tables miss some clones; where compared with another copy, unresolved V genes account for less than half of the shortfall, and the remainder is unexplained. The sample table contains over 600,000 clones; only one count was recorded for 9.5% to 15% of them. Roughly 0.11% of the sample is held by the ten biggest clonotypes. Material for sequencing was naive CD4+ T cells from blood. The cell subset or site label, read with the paper, signifies: true naive CD4+ T cells. These receptors were collected from a man aged 30-40 years with type 1 diabetes.

This clone was observed a few times. Distinct nucleotide sequences in the sample also encode this CDR3. CDR3 in amino acids: CASSSQGDTEAFF. The CDR3 nucleotides are TGTGCCAGCAGTTCTCAGGGGGACACTGAAGCTTTCTTT. The chain has TRBV7-2 and TRBJ1-1; the match to TRBD1 covers 7 bases. The V and J ends lost 6 bases and 3 bases, in that order; junction bases with no gene match: 4. In germline, CDR1 is SGHTA, CDR2 FQGNSA. CDR3 length: 13 amino acids.

V is TRBV2 and J is TRBJ2-1; D unresolved. Germline CDR1 and CDR2: SNHLY and FYNNEI. The V gene lost 5 bases and the J gene lost 2 bases, with 10 bases spanning the gap. CDR3 length: 14 amino acids. CDR3: CASSSQLAYNEQFF. The DNA for the CDR3 is TGTGCCAGCAGTAGCCAACTCGCCTACAATGAGCAGTTCTTC. The whole variable domain, filled in from reference TRBV2 and TRBJ2-1, reads EPEVTQTPSHQVTQMGQEVILRCVPISNHLYFYWYRQILGQKVEFLVSFYNNEISEKSEIFDDQFSVERPDGSNFTLKIRSTKLEDSAMYFCASSSQLAYNEQFFGPGTRLTVL.

The V gene is TRBV5-4, the J gene TRBJ1-6; TRBD1 matches at 7 bases. V dropped 1 base and J dropped 5; count of bases not matched to a gene: 3. The CDR3 has 15 residues. The germline V gene encodes CDR1 SGHNT and CDR2 YYREEE (reference sequence). This CDR3 is CASSLTGADNSPLHF. DNA for the CDR3: TGTGCCAGCAGCTTGACAGGGGCCGATAATTCACCCCTCCACTTT.

This clone came up many times. The V gene is TRBV28, the J gene TRBJ1-4; tentatively, D is TRBD1 (5 bases). CDR3 length: 14 amino acids. Trimming took 7 bases from V and 4 from J, leaving 13 bases between them. Per germline, CDR1 MDHEN and CDR2 SYDVKM. The CDR3 nucleotides read TGTGCCAGCACTTCGCCCGGGGGTAATGAAAAACTGTTTTTT. Amino acids: CASTSPGGNEKLFF.

The V and J genes are TRBV7-2 and TRBJ1-5; D remains unclear. The CDR3 contains 15 residues. Between the trimmed V and J ends, which lost 2 bases and 7 bases, there was a span of 15 bases. The V gene's germline CDR1 is SGHTA and CDR2 FQGNSA. The CDR3 DNA is TGTGCCAGCAGCTTAAGTACGGGTACGGGGCAGCCCCAGCATTTT. Amino acid sequence: CASSLSTGTGQPQHF.

The sample holds a few counts of this clone. The chain joins TRBV28 to TRBJ1-5; 8 positions match TRBD1. Germline trimming cut 7 bases from V and 5 bases from J; bases unmatched to any gene: 10. This CDR3 is 15 amino acids long. Germline-derived CDR1 and CDR2 are MDHEN and SYDVKM. The CDR3 DNA reads as TGTGCCAGCACCCACGGACAGGGTATATATCAGCCCCAGCATTTT. Amino acids: CASTHGQGIYQPQHF.

This clone has a handful of counts. Other DNA sequences in this sample translate to the same CDR3. The chain employs TRBV9 and TRBJ2-5; the D gene is possibly TRBD1 (6 bases). The V and J ends lost 2 bases and 4 bases respectively, with 9 bases between them. Germline V CDR1 and CDR2: SGDLS, YYNGEE. The length of the CDR3 is 13 residues. The CDR3 DNA sequence: TGTGCCAGCAGCGTCAGGGGTGGAGAGACCCAGTACTTC. Translating it yields CASSVRGGETQYF.

The gene calls are TRBV27 and TRBJ1-4; D remains ambiguous. Germline V lookup: CDR1 MNHEY, CDR2 SMNVEV (reference sequence). Deletions cut 2 bases from V and 10 bases from J, with 17 bases between. This CDR3 is 15 amino acids long. The CDR3 sequence is CASSLNGLPLGKLFF. The CDR3 DNA sequence: TGTGCCAGCAGTTTAAACGGGCTGCCATTGGGAAAACTGTTTTTT.

The chain is built from TRBV4-2 and TRBJ2-5; D not resolved. V was clipped by 1 base and J by 2 bases, with 11 bases between them. The CDR3 sequence is 15 residues long. Germline V lookup: CDR1 LGHNA, CDR2 YNFKEQ. DNA of the CDR3: TGTGCCAGCAGCCAAGGTCTGGCGAGGCAAGAGACCCAGTACTTC. Encoded protein: CASSQGLARQETQYF.

The rearrangement uses TRBV6-5 and TRBJ1-2; perhaps TRBD1 as D (6 bases). The V end lost 2 bases, the J end lost 8 bases, and 12 bases lay between the germline ends. Germline assignment: CDR1 MNHEY and CDR2 SVGAGI. This CDR3 is built from 13 residues. DNA for the CDR3: TGTGCCAGCAGTTACGCACAGGGACTCGGCTACACCTTC. Translated: CASSYAQGLGYTF.

This rearrangement joins TRBV2 to TRBJ1-5; D unresolved. Germline V lookup: CDR1 SNHLY, CDR2 FYNNEI. With 3 bases removed from V and 9 bases from J, the gap between germline ends came to 12 bases. CDR3 length equals 13 residues. The CDR3 DNA follows: TGTGCCAGCAGTGATGTCGGGGTAGGGCCCCAGCATTTT. It codes for CASSDVGVGPQHF.

This clone has only a few counts. V gene TRBV28 combines with J gene TRBJ2-7; tentatively, D is TRBD1 or TRBD2 (5 bases each). V gave up 3 bases and J gave up 6 bases, with 18 bases separating them. The V gene's germline CDR1 is MDHEN and CDR2 SYDVKM. The CDR3 loop spans 15 amino acids. CDR3: CASSFDSPQGSEQYF. For the CDR3, the DNA is TGTGCCAGCAGTTTCGACAGCCCCCAAGGGAGCGAGCAGTACTTC.

The chain recombines TRBV7-2 with TRBJ2-5; 7 nucleotides align to TRBD1. Trimming removed 5 bases from V and 4 bases from J; junction bases left unmatched: 7. This CDR3 has 14 residues. Per the germline V gene, CDR1 is SGHTA and CDR2 is FQGNSA. CDR3 sequence (DNA): TGTGCCAGCAGCCGACAGGGCTCCGGAGAGACCCAGTACTTC. It specifies CASSRQGSGETQYF. Filled out from reference TRBV7-2 and TRBJ2-5, the complete variable domain reads GAGVSQSPSNKVTEKGKDVELRCDPISGHTALYWYRQSLGQGLEFLIYFQGNSAPDKSGLPSDRFSAERTGGSVSTLTIQRTQQEDSAVYLCASSRQGSGETQYFGPGTRLLVL.

This clone came up a few times. The chain combines TRBV2 with TRBJ2-5; 9 bases fit TRBD2. CDR3 size: 13 residues. Trimming removed 8 bases from V and 2 bases from J; junction bases left unmatched: 3. CDR1 is SNHLY, CDR2 FYNNEI, per germline. CDR3 amino acids: CASLSGGQETQYF. The CDR3 nucleotides read TGTGCCAGCCTCAGCGGGGGGCAAGAGACCCAGTACTTC.

This clone was seen a few times. V gene TRBV6-5 combines with J gene TRBJ1-5, with TRBD1 matching over 7 bases. The CDR3 covers 16 residues. Losses at the gene ends were 4 bases for V and 3 bases for J; bases not matched to a gene: 9. Germline CDR1 and CDR2: MNHEY and SVGAGI. CDR3 region: CASSFQTGKNNQPQHF. CDR3 DNA sequence: TGTGCCAGCAGTTTTCAGACAGGGAAGAACAATCAGCCCCAGCATTTT.

The chain employs TRBV6-6 and TRBJ1-2; weak D call: TRBD1 (5 bases). V shed 2 bases and J shed 8 bases, with 12 bases lying between them. Looked up from germline, CDR1 is MNHNY and CDR2 is SVGAGI (reference sequence). The CDR3 loop spans 13 amino acids. The CDR3 loop is CASSYEQGRGYTF. In DNA form, the CDR3 reads TGTGCCAGCAGTTACGAGCAGGGTCGAGGCTACACCTTC.

The sample holds a few counts of this clone. The chain combines TRBV7-6 with TRBJ1-4, with 9 bases aligning to TRBD1. This CDR3 has 16 residues. V shed 5 bases and J 3 bases; nucleotides not matched to a gene: 7. Germline V gene sequence: CDR1 SGHVS, CDR2 FNYEAQ. CDR3 DNA: TGTGCCAGCAGCGAGGGACAGGGCCCGCCTAATGAAAAACTGTTTTTT. Its protein product is CASSEGQGPPNEKLFF. The full variable domain, completed using reference TRBV7-6 and TRBJ1-4, is GAGVSQSPRYKVTKRGQDVALRCDPISGHVSLYWYRQALGQGPEFLTYFNYEAQQDKSGLPNDRFSAERPEGSISTLTIQRTEQRDSAMYRCASSEGQGPPNEKLFFGSGTQLSVL.